One and the same sample provided the 32 T cell receptor beta chains below, sequenced in a study of T cell responses to AZD1222 COVID-19 vaccine (dated by TCRdb to the early 2020s). This sample's time point label indicates: baseline before first vaccination. The library was built by means of the immunoSEQ multiplex PCR assay. The immuneACCESS repertoire file appears here via TCRdb, limited to in-frame rearrangements. These files lack a portion of the clones; in checked studies, under half of the deficit traces to unresolved V genes, and the cause of the others is not known. The sample yields tens of thousands of clones; 70% to 85% were counted once. The top ten clones comprise 2.9% of the sample. The specimen comprised peripheral blood, sampled on day 0 of AZD1222 vaccination. The receptors were gathered from an adult in good health.

V usage is TRBV30 and J usage is TRBJ1-5; D remains unclear. The CDR3 is made up of 13 amino acids. Germline CDR1 and CDR2: GTSNPN and SVGIG (reference sequence). The V gene lost 0 bases and the J gene lost 5 bases, with 8 bases spanning the gap. CDR3 nucleotide sequence: TGTGCCTGGAGTGTACGGAAAGATCAGCCCCAGCATTTT. The encoded protein is CAWSVRKDQPQHF.

This chain joins TRBV11-2 and TRBJ1-4, with D possibly being TRBD1 (6 bases). Trimming pared 4 bases from V and 5 bases from J, leaving 11 bases between. CDR1 and CDR2 from the germline V gene are SGHAT and FQNNGV. This CDR3 region has 14 residues. CDR3 loop: CASSSGATNEKLFF. In DNA form, the CDR3 reads TGTGCCAGCAGCTCAGGGGCTACCAATGAAAAACTGTTTTTT.

This rearrangement joins TRBV7-3 to TRBJ2-1, with no clear D. Per germline, CDR1 SGHTA and CDR2 FQGTGA. CDR3 length: 15 amino acids. V was trimmed by 0 bases and J by 6 bases, leaving 12 bases between them. The CDR3 loop is CASSLTRTEPNEQFF. The CDR3, as DNA: TGTGCCAGCAGCTTAACCCGGACCGAACCCAATGAGCAGTTCTTC.

This sequence joins TRBV5-1 and TRBJ2-3; possible D gene TRBD2, 5 bases. Per the germline V gene, CDR1 is SGHRS and CDR2 is YFSETQ. The CDR3 totals 17 residues. The V end was cut by 0 bases, the J end by 3 bases, with 17 bases between. CDR3: CASSLEPSVGGTDTQYF. CDR3 nucleotides: TGCGCCAGCAGCTTGGAGCCTTCGGTGGGCGGGACAGATACGCAGTATTTT.

The rearrangement joins TRBV7-2 to TRBJ1-2; no firm D call. The CDR3 totals 15 residues. The ends were cut back, 2 bases at V and 4 bases at J, with 14 bases in the middle. CDR1 SGHTA and CDR2 FQGNSA come from the germline V gene. CDR3 in amino acids: CASSLRNSGPYGYTF. The CDR3 coding sequence is TGTGCCAGCAGCTTAAGGAACAGCGGGCCCTATGGCTACACCTTC.

The rearrangement links TRBV19 to TRBJ2-2, with 15 bases aligning to TRBD2. The CDR3 spans 16 residues. Germline lookup yields CDR1 LNHDA and CDR2 SQIVND (reference sequence). V lost 4 bases and J lost 6; bases outside the gene matches: 3. The CDR3 loop reads CASSRGLAGGPGELFF. The CDR3 bases are TGTGCCAGTAGTAGAGGACTAGCGGGGGGGCCCGGGGAGCTGTTTTTT.

This rearrangement joins TRBV19 to TRBJ2-1; 7 positions agree with TRBD2. Germline CDR1 LNHDA, CDR2 SQIVND (reference sequence). V lost 10 bases and J lost 10; bases outside the gene matches: 4. This CDR3 is 10 amino acids long. The CDR3: CATGRPEQFF. The CDR3 DNA reads as TGTGCCACCGGGAGGCCCGAGCAGTTCTTC.

The CDR3 reads CASSRTGTGWNTEAFF. The CDR3 DNA reads TGTGCCAGCAGCCGAACCGGGACAGGGTGGAACACTGAAGCTTTCTTT. This chain joins TRBV3-1 (or the pseudogene TRBV3-2) and TRBJ1-1, with 9 nucleotides matching TRBD1. CDR1 is LGHDT, CDR2 YNNKEL, per germline (reference sequence). The V gene end was trimmed by 4 bases and the J gene end by 1 base; junction bases not matched to a gene: 7. The CDR3 runs 16 residues.

The genes are TRBV25-1 and TRBJ1-1; no definite D call. The CDR3 runs to 11 residues. Trimming removed 5 bases from V and 1 base from J, with 2 bases in between. The germline V gene has CDR1 MGHDK and CDR2 SYGVNS. The CDR3 DNA reads TGTGCCAGCAGTAGGAACACTGAAGCTTTCTTT. It encodes CASSRNTEAFF.

CDR3 protein: CASSLRVQAYNEQFF. DNA for the CDR3: TGTGCCAGCAGTCTACGCGTACAGGCATACAATGAGCAGTTCTTC. The chain is built from TRBV7-6 and TRBJ2-1, with a tentative D call TRBD1 (5 bases). The germline CDR1 and CDR2 sequences are SGHVS and FNYEAQ. CDR3 length equals 15 residues. The V and J ends lost 6 bases and 4 bases respectively, with 16 bases between them.

In this sample, this clone turned up a few times. This chain links TRBV6-1 with TRBJ1-2, with 8 nucleotides matching TRBD1. V dropped 0 bases and J dropped 5; count of bases not matched to a gene: 8. CDR1 and CDR2 from the germline V gene are MNHNS and SASEGT. The CDR3 loop spans 16 amino acids. Here the CDR3 reads CASSEASGQGGYGYTF. In DNA, the CDR3 is TGTGCCAGCAGTGAAGCTTCTGGACAGGGCGGTTATGGCTACACCTTC.

The V gene is TRBV5-4, the J gene TRBJ1-6; no definite D call. The CDR3 has 13 amino acids. Trimming removed 4 bases from V and 9 bases from J, with 11 bases in between. Germline loops: CDR1 SGHNT, CDR2 YYREEE (reference sequence). The CDR3 loop reads CASSDPLGSPLHF. The CDR3 DNA reads as TGTGCCAGCAGCGACCCATTAGGTTCACCCCTCCACTTT.

The chain is built from TRBV7-6 and TRBJ1-1; TRBD1 matches at 8 bases. J gave up 4 bases and V 5 bases, and 21 bases lay outside the gene matches. Germline V gene sequence: CDR1 SGHVS, CDR2 FNYEAQ. The CDR3 runs 19 residues. Here the CDR3 DNA reads TGTGCCAGCAGCCCCTTTGCTGAAACGCGGGCAGGGGGCGTCACTGAAGCTTTCTTT. The encoded protein is CASSPFAETRAGGVTEAFF.

The genes are TRBV29-1 and TRBJ2-5; D ambiguous. This CDR3 is 11 amino acids long. The germline V gene encodes CDR1 SQVTM and CDR2 ANQGSEA. V gave up 1 base and J gave up 4 bases, with 4 bases separating them. This CDR3 is CSVEVGETQYF. CDR3 nucleotides: TGCAGCGTTGAAGTGGGAGAGACCCAGTACTTC.

The genes are TRBV6-1 and TRBJ2-5, with a tentative D call TRBD2 (5 bases). Between the trimmed V and J ends, which lost 2 bases and 1 base, there was a span of 14 bases. The CDR3 runs to 16 residues. Germline V gene data show CDR1 as MNHNS and CDR2 as SASEGT. The CDR3 nucleotides are TGTGCCAGCAGTGAATGGGCCGGAGAGGGCCAAGAGACCCAGTACTTC. Translated: CASSEWAGEGQETQYF.

The chain recombines TRBV6-5 with TRBJ1-1; 8 bases line up with TRBD1. Germline trimming cut 0 bases from V and 3 bases from J; bases unmatched to any gene: 6. Per germline, CDR1 MNHEY and CDR2 SVGAGI. The CDR3 is 16 amino acids. The CDR3 DNA is TGTGCCAGCAGTTACTCTTACAGGGGGAAGGACACTGAAGCTTTCTTT. Its translation: CASSYSYRGKDTEAFF.

V usage is TRBV19 and J usage is TRBJ2-3; the match to TRBD1 covers 9 bases. Germline V gene lookup returns CDR1 LNHDA and CDR2 SQIVND (reference sequence). The ends lost 5 bases at V and 4 bases at J; junction bases unmatched: 10. This CDR3 comprises 16 residues. CDR3 residues: CASSVTGGFGSDTQYF. The CDR3 coding sequence is TGTGCCAGTAGTGTTACAGGGGGCTTTGGGTCAGATACGCAGTATTTT.

The chain employs TRBV11-2 and TRBJ1-6, with D perhaps matching TRBD1 (6 bases). The CDR3 runs 16 residues. CDR1 SGHAT and CDR2 FQNNGV come from the germline V gene. Deletions cut 2 bases from V and 6 bases from J, with 14 bases between. CDR3 loop: CASSLFSGQVNSPLHF. The CDR3, as DNA: TGTGCCAGCAGCTTATTTTCGGGACAAGTTAATTCACCCCTCCACTTT.

By frequency in the sample, this clone is medium-sized (0.01 to 0.1%). The V gene is TRBV6-1, the J gene TRBJ2-7, with 10 positions matching TRBD1. V gave up 3 bases and J gave up 5 bases; unmatched junction bases: 7. From germline, CDR1 is MNHNS and CDR2 SASEGT. The CDR3 runs to 15 residues. The CDR3 DNA sequence: TGTGCCAGCAGTGAGGGGACAGGGGAGGTCAACGAGCAGTACTTC. Protein sequence: CASSEGTGEVNEQYF.

V and J are TRBV6-5 and TRBJ2-1; TRBD2 agrees at 8 bases. The ends lost 0 bases at V and 7 bases at J; junction bases unmatched: 8. CDR1 is MNHEY, CDR2 SVGAGI, per germline. The length of the CDR3 is 16 residues. The CDR3 DNA is TGTGCCAGCAGTTACTCGAATGGCGGGGGGCGGAATGAGCAGTTCTTC. Protein product: CASSYSNGGGRNEQFF.

The J gene is TRBJ2-1, the V gene TRBV6-5; possibly TRBD1 or TRBD2 for D (5 bases each). Germline V gives CDR1 MNHEY, CDR2 SVGAGI. V lost 6 bases to trimming and J lost 3 bases, with 9 bases between them. This CDR3 has 13 residues. The CDR3 DNA reads TGTGCCAGCAGCCGGGACGGCTACAATGAGCAGTTCTTC. Translation: CASSRDGYNEQFF.

The rearrangement links TRBV6-2 or TRBV6-3 to TRBJ2-5; no clear D. V was trimmed by 0 bases and J by 5 bases, leaving 7 bases between them. The CDR3 length is 13 residues. Germline loops: CDR1 MNHEY, CDR2 SVGEGT. The CDR3 loop is CASSYSPEETQYF. The CDR3 DNA follows: TGTGCCAGCAGTTACTCCCCGGAGGAGACCCAGTACTTC.

The chain joins TRBV27 to TRBJ1-1, with 8 bases fitting TRBD1. The CDR3 runs to 14 residues. V was pared by 3 bases and J by 4 bases, with 4 bases of the junction left unmatched. Germline values: CDR1 MNHEY, CDR2 SMNVEV (reference sequence). The CDR3 sequence: CASSFSGTGTEAFF. The CDR3 DNA follows: TGTGCCAGCAGTTTCTCCGGGACAGGCACTGAAGCTTTCTTT.

The genes are TRBV6-5 and TRBJ1-1; 8 bases map to TRBD1. The CDR3 has 15 residues. Germline CDR1 is MNHEY and CDR2 is SVGAGI. The trim removed 1 base at V and 1 base at J, leaving 2 bases unmatched. CDR3 region: CASSYYGQGNTEAFF. The CDR3 DNA sequence: TGTGCCAGCAGTTACTACGGACAGGGGAACACTGAAGCTTTCTTT.

CDR3 loop: CASSGLAGGVKNEQFF. The CDR3 DNA sequence: TGTGCCAGCAGCGGACTAGCGGGAGGAGTCAAAAATGAGCAGTTCTTC. V gene TRBV9 combines with J gene TRBJ2-1; 13 nucleotides align to TRBD2. Germline V gene data show CDR1 as SGDLS and CDR2 as YYNGEE. CDR3 length: 16 residues. After removal of 3 bases from V and 7 bases from J, the junction contained 7 bases not matched to a gene.

The J gene is TRBJ2-7, the V gene TRBV7-8, with a weak D call TRBD1 (6 bases). V shed 5 bases and J shed 4 bases, with 15 bases lying between them. From germline, CDR1 is SGHVS and CDR2 FQNEAQ. CDR3 size: 14 residues. The CDR3 DNA reads TGTGCCAGCAGCGGACGACAGGCCTTTTACGAGCAGTACTTC. Encoded protein: CASSGRQAFYEQYF.

The V and J genes are TRBV18 and TRBJ1-1; D is unresolved. This CDR3 is built from 14 residues. Germline V gene data show CDR1 as KGHSH and CDR2 as LQKENI. V dropped 10 bases and J dropped 1 base, with 16 bases sitting between them. The CDR3 region is CATIAGLGNTEAFF. Written as DNA, the CDR3 is TGTGCCACTATTGCGGGTCTGGGGAACACTGAAGCTTTCTTT. Looking up the rest from reference TRBV18 and TRBJ1-1 gives the full variable domain: NAGVMQNPRHLVRRRGQEARLRCSPMKGHSHVYWYRQLPEEGLKFMVYLQKENIIDESGMPKERFSAEFPKEGPSILRIQQVVRGDSAAYFCATIAGLGNTEAFFGQGTRLTVV.

This chain connects TRBV6-4 to TRBJ2-1; D is undetermined. The CDR3 consists of 14 residues. V gave up 4 bases and J gave up 5 bases, with 12 bases separating them. Looked up from germline, CDR1 is MRHNA and CDR2 is SNTAGT. CDR3: CASSAEGHNNEQFF. In DNA, the CDR3 is TGTGCCAGCAGTGCAGAAGGCCATAACAATGAGCAGTTCTTC.

This clone came up a few times. The V gene is TRBV6-5, the J gene TRBJ2-7; 9 nucleotides match TRBD1. The CDR3 is 14 amino acids. With V trimmed by 2 bases and J by 4 bases, 3 bases remained unmatched. Germline CDR1 MNHEY, CDR2 SVGAGI. CDR3 in DNA: TGTGCCAGCAGTTACGGGACAGGGAAATACGAGCAGTACTTC. It yields the protein CASSYGTGKYEQYF.

The gene calls are TRBV5-4 and TRBJ1-6; 8 bases are shared with TRBD1. With V trimmed by 4 bases and J by 7 bases, 7 bases remained unmatched. This CDR3 comprises 15 residues. Germline V gene data show CDR1 as SGHNT and CDR2 as YYREEE (reference sequence). Written as DNA, the CDR3 is TGTGCCAGCAGCGAATGGACAGGGAGAAATTCACCCCTCCACTTT. Amino acids: CASSEWTGRNSPLHF.

This clone appeared a single time. The rearrangement joins TRBV19 to TRBJ1-5, with D tentatively TRBD1 (5 bases). The CDR3 runs 15 residues. Germline V CDR1 and CDR2: LNHDA, SQIVND (reference sequence). The V end was cut by 0 bases, the J end by 5 bases, with 11 bases between. In nucleotides, the CDR3 is TGTGCCAGTAGTATAGACTGGGGCGAGGATCAGCCCCAGCATTTT. This gives the protein CASSIDWGEDQPQHF.

This chain links TRBV6-5 with TRBJ2-1, with 8 bases aligning to TRBD2. The CDR3 runs to 15 residues. V was clipped by 5 bases and J by 6 bases; unmatched bases: 9. CDR1 is MNHEY and CDR2 is SVGAGI in the germline V gene. CDR3 sequence (DNA): TGTGCCAGCAGTATTCCGGGACTAGACAGCAATGAGCAGTTCTTC. It encodes CASSIPGLDSNEQFF.